Reported below is one T cell receptor (beta chain). This sample is part of a study of blood T cell repertoires in COVID-19. Study details: The study drew acute and convalescent COVID-19 samples from the United States, Italy and Spain. The analysed material was cDNA or gDNA that came from T cells, B-cell-depleted T cells, or PBMCs.

In germline, CDR1 is KGHSY, CDR2 FQNENV. The CDR3 loop spans 14 amino acids. V dropped 2 bases and J dropped 3 bases, with 11 bases sitting between them. Original processing notes: By means of reference gene primer amplification, nucleated cell counts were estimated. The data were produced by immunoSEQ multiplex PCR, yet TCRdb's version contains in-frame clones alone and is incomplete. The V and J calls and clone size come from that table; D and trimming were worked out from the DNA. Of hundreds of thousands of clones listed, approximately 81% are singletons. V usage is TRBV16 and J usage is TRBJ2-7; possible D gene TRBD2, 6 bases. The sequenced material came from peripheral blood. This TCR was sampled from an elderly woman with active or convalescent COVID-19. CDR3 sequence (DNA): TGTGCCAGCAGCCAAGGGGGAGGCGTCTACGAGCAGTACTTC. Its protein product is CASSQGGGVYEQYF. The variable domain in full, completed from reference TRBV16 and TRBJ2-7, reads GEEVAQTPKHLVRGEGQKAKLYCAPIKGHSYVFWYQQVLKNEFKFLISFQNENVFDETGMPKERFSAKCLPNSPCSLEIQATKLEDSAVYFCASSQGGGVYEQYFGPGTRLTVT.